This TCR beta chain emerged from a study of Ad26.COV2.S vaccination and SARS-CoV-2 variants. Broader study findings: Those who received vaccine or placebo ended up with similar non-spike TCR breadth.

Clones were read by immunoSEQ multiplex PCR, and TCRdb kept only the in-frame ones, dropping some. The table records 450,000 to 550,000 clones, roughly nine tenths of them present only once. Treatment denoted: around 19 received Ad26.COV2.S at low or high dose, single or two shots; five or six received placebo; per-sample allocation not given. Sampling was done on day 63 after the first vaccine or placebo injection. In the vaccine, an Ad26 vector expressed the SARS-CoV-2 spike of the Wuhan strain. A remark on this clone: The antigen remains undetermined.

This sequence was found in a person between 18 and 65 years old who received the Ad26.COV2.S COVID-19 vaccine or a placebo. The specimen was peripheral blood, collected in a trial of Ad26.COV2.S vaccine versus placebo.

CDR3 nucleotide sequence: TGTGCCAGCAAGGGAGCAGCTCAGAATACGCAGTATTTT. Its protein product is CASKGAAQNTQYF. The J gene is TRBJ2-3, the V gene TRBV27; maybe TRBD2 (5 bases). Trimming removed 7 bases at V and 7 bases at J, with 15 bases between. The CDR3 is made up of 13 amino acids. Germline CDR1 reads MNHEY; CDR2 reads SMNVEV (reference sequence).